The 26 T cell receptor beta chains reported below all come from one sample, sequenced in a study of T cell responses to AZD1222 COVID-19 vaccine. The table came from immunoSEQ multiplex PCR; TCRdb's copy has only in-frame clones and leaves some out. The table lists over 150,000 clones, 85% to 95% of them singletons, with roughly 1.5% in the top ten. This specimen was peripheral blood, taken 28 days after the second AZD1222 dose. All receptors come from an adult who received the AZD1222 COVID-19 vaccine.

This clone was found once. CDR3 sequence reads: CASREGENTEAFF. The CDR3 region has the DNA TGTGCCAGCAGAGAAGGGGAGAACACTGAAGCTTTCTTT. This chain connects TRBV12-3 or TRBV12-4 to TRBJ1-1; D is possibly TRBD1 (5 bases). The V end lost 6 bases, the J end lost 1 base, and 9 bases lay between the germline ends. This CDR3 has 13 amino acids.

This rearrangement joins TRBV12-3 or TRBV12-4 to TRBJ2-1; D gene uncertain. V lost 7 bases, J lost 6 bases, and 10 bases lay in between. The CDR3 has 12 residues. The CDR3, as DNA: TGTGCCAGCACCGCCTTTCGCAATGAGCAGTTCTTC. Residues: CASTAFRNEQFF.

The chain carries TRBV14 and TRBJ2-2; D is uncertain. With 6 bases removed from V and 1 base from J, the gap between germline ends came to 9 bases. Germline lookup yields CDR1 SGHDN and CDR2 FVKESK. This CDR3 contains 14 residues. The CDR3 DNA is TGTGCCAGCAGTGAGCAGCTGAACACCGGGGAGCTGTTTTTT. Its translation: CASSEQLNTGELFF.

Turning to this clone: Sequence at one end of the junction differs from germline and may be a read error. The CDR3 region has the DNA TGTGCCAGCAGTGAAATACGGGAGATAGATTTT. Translation: CASSEIREIDF. The genes are TRBV2 and TRBJ2-3, with D tentatively TRBD2 (6 bases). The CDR3 runs to 11 residues. In germline, CDR1 is SNHLY, CDR2 FYNNEI.

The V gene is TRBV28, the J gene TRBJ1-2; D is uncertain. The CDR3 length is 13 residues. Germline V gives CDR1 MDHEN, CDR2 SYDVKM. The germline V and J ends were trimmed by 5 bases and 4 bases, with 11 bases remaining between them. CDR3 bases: TGTGCCAGCAGTGATGGACCCTTCTATGGCTACACCTTC. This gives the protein CASSDGPFYGYTF.

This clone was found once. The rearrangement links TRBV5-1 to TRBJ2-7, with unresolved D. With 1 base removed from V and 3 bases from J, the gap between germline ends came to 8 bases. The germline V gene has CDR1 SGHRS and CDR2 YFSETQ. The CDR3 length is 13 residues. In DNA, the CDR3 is TGCGCCAGCAGCTTGTTTCCCGACTACGAGCAGTACTTC. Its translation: CASSLFPDYEQYF.

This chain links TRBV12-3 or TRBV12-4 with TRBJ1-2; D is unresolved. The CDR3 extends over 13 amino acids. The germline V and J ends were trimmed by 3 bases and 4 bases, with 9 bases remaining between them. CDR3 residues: CASSLQAGYGYTF. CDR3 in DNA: TGTGCCAGCAGTTTGCAAGCTGGCTATGGCTACACCTTC.

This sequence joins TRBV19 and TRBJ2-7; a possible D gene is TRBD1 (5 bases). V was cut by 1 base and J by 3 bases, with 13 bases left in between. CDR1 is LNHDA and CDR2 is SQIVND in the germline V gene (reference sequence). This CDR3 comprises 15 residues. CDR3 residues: CASSIVGQGSYEQYF. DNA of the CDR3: TGTGCCAGTAGTATAGTAGGGCAGGGTAGCTACGAGCAGTACTTC.

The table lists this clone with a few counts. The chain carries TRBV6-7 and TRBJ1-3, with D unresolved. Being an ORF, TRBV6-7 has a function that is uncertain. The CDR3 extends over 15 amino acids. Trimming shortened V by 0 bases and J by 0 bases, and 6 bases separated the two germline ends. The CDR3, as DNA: TGTGCCAGCAGTTACTCACAAAACTCTGGAAACACCATATATTTT. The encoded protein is CASSYSQNSGNTIYF.

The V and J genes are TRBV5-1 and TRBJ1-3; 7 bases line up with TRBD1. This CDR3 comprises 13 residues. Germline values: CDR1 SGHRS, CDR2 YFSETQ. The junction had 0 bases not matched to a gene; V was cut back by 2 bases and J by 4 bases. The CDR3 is CASSLGGGNTIYF. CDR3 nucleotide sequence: TGCGCCAGCAGCTTAGGGGGCGGAAACACCATATATTTT.

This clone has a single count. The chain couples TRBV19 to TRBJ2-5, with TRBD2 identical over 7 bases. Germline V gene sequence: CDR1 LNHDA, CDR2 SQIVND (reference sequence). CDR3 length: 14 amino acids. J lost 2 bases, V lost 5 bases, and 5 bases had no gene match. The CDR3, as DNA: TGTGCCAGTAGTCCAAGGACTAGACAAGAGACCCAGTACTTC. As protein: CASSPRTRQETQYF.

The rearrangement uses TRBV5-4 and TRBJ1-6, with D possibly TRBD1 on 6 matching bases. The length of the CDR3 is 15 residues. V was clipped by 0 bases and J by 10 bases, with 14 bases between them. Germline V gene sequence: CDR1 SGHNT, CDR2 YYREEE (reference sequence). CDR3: CASSLELQGGSPLHF. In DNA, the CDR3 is TGTGCCAGCAGCTTGGAATTACAGGGTGGATCACCCCTCCACTTT.

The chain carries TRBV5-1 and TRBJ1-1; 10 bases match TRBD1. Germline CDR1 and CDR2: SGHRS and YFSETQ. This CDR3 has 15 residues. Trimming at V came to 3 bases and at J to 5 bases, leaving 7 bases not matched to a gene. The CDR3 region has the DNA TGCGCCAGCAGCTGGGGGACAGGGGAGGGAACTGAAGCTTTCTTT. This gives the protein CASSWGTGEGTEAFF.

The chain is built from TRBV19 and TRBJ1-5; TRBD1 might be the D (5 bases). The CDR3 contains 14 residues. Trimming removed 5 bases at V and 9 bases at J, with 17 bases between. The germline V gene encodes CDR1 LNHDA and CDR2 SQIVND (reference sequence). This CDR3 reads CASSPQTAVGPQHF. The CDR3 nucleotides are TGTGCCAGTAGTCCACAGACAGCGGTAGGGCCCCAGCATTTT.

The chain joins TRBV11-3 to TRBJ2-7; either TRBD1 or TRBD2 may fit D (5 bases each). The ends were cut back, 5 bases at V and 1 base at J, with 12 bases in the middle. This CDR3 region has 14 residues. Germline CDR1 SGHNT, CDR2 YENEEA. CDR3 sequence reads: CASSIGRQSYEQYF. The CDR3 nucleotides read TGTGCCAGCAGCATAGGGAGACAGTCCTACGAGCAGTACTTC.

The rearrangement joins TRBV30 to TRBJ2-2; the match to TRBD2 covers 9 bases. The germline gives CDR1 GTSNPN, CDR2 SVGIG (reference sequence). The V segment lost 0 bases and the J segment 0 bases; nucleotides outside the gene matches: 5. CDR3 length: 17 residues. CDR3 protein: CAWSVLSSGTNTGELFF. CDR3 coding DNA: TGTGCCTGGAGTGTACTATCTAGCGGGACGAACACCGGGGAGCTGTTTTTT.

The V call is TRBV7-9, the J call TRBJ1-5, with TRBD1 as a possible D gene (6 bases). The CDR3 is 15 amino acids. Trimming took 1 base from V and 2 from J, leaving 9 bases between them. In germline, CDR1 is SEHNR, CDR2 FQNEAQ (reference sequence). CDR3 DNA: TGTGCCAGCAGCTTAGTCGGGGGCGGCAATCAGCCCCAGCATTTT. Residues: CASSLVGGGNQPQHF.

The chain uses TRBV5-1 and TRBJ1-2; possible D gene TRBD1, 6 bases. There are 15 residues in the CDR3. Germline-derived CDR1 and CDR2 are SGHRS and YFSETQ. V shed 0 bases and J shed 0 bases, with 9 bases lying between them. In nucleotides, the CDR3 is TGCGCCAGCAGCTTGGTTACAGGGACTAACTATGGCTACACCTTC. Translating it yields CASSLVTGTNYGYTF.

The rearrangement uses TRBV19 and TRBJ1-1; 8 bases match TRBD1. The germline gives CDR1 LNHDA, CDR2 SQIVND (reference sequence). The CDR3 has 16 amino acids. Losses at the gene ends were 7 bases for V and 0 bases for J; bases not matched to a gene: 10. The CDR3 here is CASKWTGRTVNTEAFF. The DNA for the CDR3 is TGTGCCAGTAAGTGGACAGGGAGGACTGTGAACACTGAAGCTTTCTTT.

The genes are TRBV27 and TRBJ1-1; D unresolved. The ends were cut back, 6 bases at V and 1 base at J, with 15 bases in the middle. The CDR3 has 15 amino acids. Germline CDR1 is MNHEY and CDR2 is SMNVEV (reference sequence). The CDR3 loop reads CASSLRAGPNTEAFF. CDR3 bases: TGTGCCAGCAGCTTGCGGGCGGGCCCGAACACTGAAGCTTTCTTT.

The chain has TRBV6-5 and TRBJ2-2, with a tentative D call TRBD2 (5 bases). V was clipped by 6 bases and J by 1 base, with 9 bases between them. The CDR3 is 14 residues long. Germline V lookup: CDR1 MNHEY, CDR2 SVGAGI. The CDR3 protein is CASSNGLNTGELFF. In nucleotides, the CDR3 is TGTGCCAGCAGCAACGGACTGAACACCGGGGAGCTGTTTTTT.

CDR3 sequence reads: CASGTYEQYF. The DNA for the CDR3 is TGTGCCAGCGGGACCTACGAGCAGTACTTC. The chain couples TRBV6-5 to TRBJ2-7; D unresolved. The germline V gene encodes CDR1 MNHEY and CDR2 SVGAGI. This CDR3 contains 10 residues. The ends were cut back, 8 bases at V and 2 bases at J, with 4 bases in the middle.

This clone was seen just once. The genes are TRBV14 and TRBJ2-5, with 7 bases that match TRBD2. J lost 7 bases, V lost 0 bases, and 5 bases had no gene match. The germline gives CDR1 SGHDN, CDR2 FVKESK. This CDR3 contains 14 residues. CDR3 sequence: CASSQDWASGTQYF. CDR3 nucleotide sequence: TGTGCCAGCAGCCAAGATTGGGCTAGCGGGACCCAGTACTTC.

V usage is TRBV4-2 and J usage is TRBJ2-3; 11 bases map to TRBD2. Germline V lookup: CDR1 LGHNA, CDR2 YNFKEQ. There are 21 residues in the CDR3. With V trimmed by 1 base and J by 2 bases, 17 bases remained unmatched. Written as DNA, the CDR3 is TGTGCCAGCAGCCAAGTTCCTAGCGGGAGGATTATATTTCCAACCACAGATACGCAGTATTTT. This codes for CASSQVPSGRIIFPTTDTQYF.

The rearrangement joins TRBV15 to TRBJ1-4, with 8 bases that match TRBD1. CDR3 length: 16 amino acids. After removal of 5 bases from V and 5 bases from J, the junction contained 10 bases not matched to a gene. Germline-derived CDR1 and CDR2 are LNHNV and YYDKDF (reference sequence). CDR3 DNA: TGTGCCACCAGCGGGAGATGGACAGGGCAAAATGAAAAACTGTTTTTT. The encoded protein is CATSGRWTGQNEKLFF.

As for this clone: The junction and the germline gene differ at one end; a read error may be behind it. DNA of the CDR3: TGTGCCAGCAGCGAGAGGGCAGGGGGCTCCTTCGAGCAGTACTTC. Translating it yields CASSERAGGSFEQYF. The gene calls are TRBV27 and TRBJ2-7; the match to TRBD1 covers 8 bases. Germline-derived CDR1 and CDR2 are MNHEY and SMNVEV (reference sequence). The CDR3 spans 15 residues.